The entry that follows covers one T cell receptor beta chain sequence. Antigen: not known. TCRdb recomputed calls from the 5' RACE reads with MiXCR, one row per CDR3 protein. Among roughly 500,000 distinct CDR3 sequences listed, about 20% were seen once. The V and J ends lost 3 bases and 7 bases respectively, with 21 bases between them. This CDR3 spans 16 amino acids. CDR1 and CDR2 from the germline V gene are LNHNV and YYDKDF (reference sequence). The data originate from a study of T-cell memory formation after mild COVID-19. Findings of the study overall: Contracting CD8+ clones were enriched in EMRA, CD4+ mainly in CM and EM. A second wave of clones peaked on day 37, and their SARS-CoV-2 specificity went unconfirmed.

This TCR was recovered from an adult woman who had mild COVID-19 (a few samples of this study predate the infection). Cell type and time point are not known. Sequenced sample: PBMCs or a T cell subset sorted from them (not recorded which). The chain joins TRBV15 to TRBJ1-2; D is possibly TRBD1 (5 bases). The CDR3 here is CATSRSMETAYGGYTF. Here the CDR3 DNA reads TGTGCCACCAGCAGGTCCATGGAGACAGCCTATGGTGGCTACACCTTC.